The 12 T cell receptor beta chains below were found in one sample sequenced in a study of cytomegalovirus exposure and HLA in healthy donors. Vbeta (60) and Jbeta (13) primers were used in the PCR. The table came from immunoSEQ multiplex PCR; TCRdb's copy has only in-frame clones and leaves some out. The sample gives fewer than 110,000 clones, 76% of which show up once; about a tenth is in the top ten. Material: PBMCs. These TCRs come from a woman younger than 35 in good health and CMV-seropositive.

This clone turned up a few times. The gene calls are TRBV13 and TRBJ2-7; the match to TRBD1 covers 8 bases. CDR1 and CDR2 from the germline V gene are PRHDT and FYEKMQ (reference sequence). Trimming cost V 7 bases and J 0 bases; bases outside gene matches: 5. The CDR3 contains 14 residues. The CDR3 sequence is CASTDRALSYEQYF. The CDR3 nucleotides are TGTGCCAGCACGGACAGGGCTCTCTCCTACGAGCAGTACTTC.

The V gene is TRBV28, the J gene TRBJ2-1, with 16 positions matching TRBD2. V lost 6 bases and J lost 10; bases outside the gene matches: 3. The CDR3 runs to 14 residues. Germline lookup yields CDR1 MDHEN and CDR2 SYDVKM. Here the CDR3 DNA reads TGTGCCAGCAGGGGACTAGCGGGAGGGGGGGAGCAGTTCTTC. Translating gives CASRGLAGGGEQFF.

The chain has TRBV6-5 and TRBJ2-4, with a tentative D call TRBD2 (5 bases). There are 15 residues in the CDR3. V was trimmed by 5 bases and J by 0 bases, leaving 11 bases between them. Germline-derived CDR1 and CDR2 are MNHEY and SVGAGI. The CDR3 DNA sequence: TGTGCCAGCAGTACCGCCGGGGTAGCCAAAAACATTCAGTACTTC. Protein: CASSTAGVAKNIQYF.

The rearrangement links TRBV10-3 to TRBJ1-5; D uncertain. Trimming cost V 5 bases and J 4 bases, with 12 bases left between them. Germline assignment: CDR1 ENHRY and CDR2 SYGVKD. This CDR3 has 14 residues. As DNA, the CDR3 is TGTGCCATCAGTCAAGTGGGCGCTAATCAGCCCCAGCATTTT. It is translated as CAISQVGANQPQHF.

In this sample, this clone turned up once. The junction departs from germline at one end; a sequencing error may be responsible. The rearrangement links TRBV7-3 to TRBJ2-1, with D perhaps matching TRBD1 (5 bases). The CDR3 contains 13 residues. The germline V gene encodes CDR1 SGHTA and CDR2 FQGTGA. The chain's CDR3 is CASSWGSHNEQFF. DNA of the CDR3: TGTGCCAGCAGCTGGGGCTCCCACAATGAGCAGTTCTTC.

This clone was seen only a few times. The chain joins TRBV9 to TRBJ2-7; 7 bases are a match to TRBD2. The CDR3 sequence is 15 residues long. V gave up 0 bases and J gave up 4 bases; unmatched junction bases: 7. The germline CDR1 and CDR2 sequences are SGDLS and YYNGEE. The CDR3, as DNA: TGTGCCAGCAGCGTAGAGGGCGCGGGAGAGTACGAGCAGTACTTC. Its protein is CASSVEGAGEYEQYF.

The gene calls are TRBV11-3 and TRBJ2-2; tentatively, D is TRBD2 (5 bases). Trimming pared 6 bases from V and 2 bases from J, leaving 7 bases between. Germline V gene data show CDR1 as SGHNT and CDR2 as YENEEA. The CDR3 runs 13 residues. The CDR3 protein is CASSEGNTGELFF. CDR3 bases: TGTGCCAGCAGTGAGGGAAACACCGGGGAGCTGTTTTTT.

The V gene is TRBV28, the J gene TRBJ1-5; D might be TRBD1 (6 bases). From germline, CDR1 is MDHEN and CDR2 SYDVKM. V lost 6 bases, J lost 0 bases, and 15 bases lay in between. The length of the CDR3 is 16 residues. This CDR3 reads CASRGPYRDSNQPQHF. For the CDR3, the DNA is TGTGCCAGCAGAGGACCTTACAGGGATAGCAATCAGCCCCAGCATTTT.

J is TRBJ2-5 and V is TRBV5-1, with a possible D match to TRBD2 (5 bases). The J call may be incorrect, as the DNA end agrees better with TRBJ2-7. The germline V gene has CDR1 SGHRS and CDR2 YFSETQ. CDR3 length equals 14 residues. The CDR3 DNA follows: TGCGCCAGCAGCTTGTTAGCGAGTACCTACGAGCAGTACTTC. This sequence encodes CASSLLASTYEQYF.

This chain uses TRBV14 with TRBJ2-1; D is perhaps TRBD2 (6 bases). The CDR3 length is 18 residues. Germline V gene sequence: CDR1 SGHDN, CDR2 FVKESK. V lost 0 bases to trimming and J lost 5 bases, with 20 bases between them. The CDR3 spells CASSQEVGASGLDNEQFF. The DNA for the CDR3 is TGTGCCAGCAGCCAAGAAGTAGGGGCAAGCGGGCTAGACAATGAGCAGTTCTTC.

The chain carries TRBV27 and TRBJ2-5; 8 bases fit TRBD1. V trimming: 6 bases; J trimming: 5 bases; junction bases outside the gene matches: 5. CDR1 is MNHEY and CDR2 is SMNVEV in the germline V gene (reference sequence). There are 13 residues in the CDR3. CDR3 protein: CASRVTGVETQYF. The CDR3 bases are TGTGCCAGCAGAGTGACAGGGGTGGAGACCCAGTACTTC.

The V gene is TRBV7-6, the J gene TRBJ2-1, with D possibly TRBD1 on 5 matching bases. Germline V gene sequence: CDR1 SGHVS, CDR2 FNYEAQ. Deletions cut 2 bases from V and 5 bases from J, with 10 bases between. CDR3 size: 14 residues. CDR3 protein: CASSLKTANNEQFF. The CDR3 coding sequence is TGTGCCAGCAGCTTAAAGACAGCCAACAATGAGCAGTTCTTC.